This TCR beta chain was obtained from a study of patients and donors after allogeneic stem cell transplantation. This clonotype has just a few counts. TCRdb redid the calling of the RT-PCR reads with MiXCR, one entry per CDR3 protein. The data hold roughly 960,000 distinct CDR3 sequences, with 15% to 20% observed a single time. Sequenced: blood, either unsorted or a sorted T cell fraction (not recorded which). The source is a human donor who was either an allogeneic HSCT recipient or a stem cell or donor lymphocyte infusion donor (not recorded which). It is not recorded whose cells these are; they may come from a transplant donor.

This CDR3 reads CSARATGGPVSGNTIYF. CDR3 DNA: TGCAGTGCTAGGGCAACAGGGGGCCCGGTTTCGGGAAACACCATATATTTT. The J gene is TRBJ1-3, the V gene TRBV20-1; 9 bases agree with TRBD1. Per germline, CDR1 DFQATT and CDR2 SNEGSKA (reference sequence). The CDR3 length is 17 residues. J gave up 4 bases and V 3 bases, and 13 bases lay outside the gene matches.